The next 17 T cell receptor beta chains were all read from a single sample in a study of blood T cells in healthy people across ages (dated by TCRdb to about 2015). Library prep was done by 5' RACE. The instrument was an Illumina HiSeq 2500. A second roughly 6 to 11 cycle PCR used a sample-barcoded 5' primer and a J-beta primer mix. TCRdb passed the public sequencing reads through fastp at Q25 and MiXCR, retaining productive beta sequences. A single entry per CDR3 protein holds the most common genes and DNA from its merged rows. For this sample there are 500,000 to 700,000 distinct CDR3 sequences; 25% to 35% appear just once. The ten largest clones take up less than 20% of the sample. Material for sequencing was blood. The origin of the receptors is a woman older than 75 in good health.

This clonotype has a single count. The junction and the germline gene differ at one end; a read error may be behind it. The rearrangement links TRBV6-5 to TRBJ1-4; possibly TRBD1 for D (6 bases). From germline, CDR1 is MNHEY and CDR2 SVGAGI. There are 15 residues in the CDR3. For the CDR3, the DNA is TGTGCCGGCAGCTCTCAGGGGACGCTTAATGAAAAACTGTTTTTT. Its protein is CAGSSQGTLNEKLFF.

On this clonotype: A much larger clone is a single base away; this may be a read error. The CDR3 region is CASRPGTEVEQYF. CDR3 coding DNA: TGCGCCAGCAGACCCGGGACTGAAGTCGAGCAGTACTTC. The chain carries TRBV5-1 and TRBJ2-5, with D perhaps TRBD2 (6 bases). The end of the DNA is better explained by TRBJ2-7, so the J call may be wrong. This CDR3 spans 13 amino acids. CDR1 is SGHRS and CDR2 is YFSETQ in the germline V gene.

The chain recombines TRBV5-1 with TRBJ1-4, with 8 bases lining up with TRBD1. V gave up 5 bases and J gave up 4 bases; unmatched junction bases: 4. Germline CDR1 is SGHRS and CDR2 is YFSETQ. This CDR3 spans 14 amino acids. The CDR3 reads CASRRQGFNEKLFF. The CDR3 region has the DNA TGCGCCAGCAGACGACAGGGGTTTAATGAAAAACTGTTTTTT.

This clonotype was observed at least ten times. V usage is TRBV5-1 and J usage is TRBJ1-1; D unresolved. This CDR3 is built from 13 residues. Trimming left V 2 bases short and J 1 base short, with 6 bases between. Germline CDR1 is SGHRS and CDR2 is YFSETQ. For the CDR3, the DNA is TGCGCCAGCAGCTTACGGACGAACACTGAAGCTTTCTTT. Translated: CASSLRTNTEAFF. The full variable domain, with the rest looked up from reference TRBV5-1 and TRBJ1-1, is KAGVTQTPRYLIKTRGQQVTLSCSPISGHRSVSWYQQTPGQGLQFLFEYFSETQRNKGNFPGRFSGRQFSNSRSEMNVSTLELGDSALYLCASSLRTNTEAFFGQGTRLTVV.

Concerning this clonotype itself: A read error may explain this, as a much larger clone is one base away. The CDR3 DNA follows: TGTGCCAGCAGCTTAGAGACGGTAGAGACCCAGTTCTTC. Its protein product is CASSLETVETQFF. The V call is TRBV11-3, the J call TRBJ2-1; D ambiguous. Trimming took off 0 bases at V and 13 bases at J, with 13 bases between the two ends. CDR3 size: 13 residues. CDR1 SGHNT and CDR2 YENEEA come from the germline V gene.

V gene TRBV10-3 combines with J gene TRBJ1-1; 8 bases line up with TRBD1. Germline V CDR1 and CDR2: ENHRY, SYGVKD. The CDR3 contains 13 residues. After removal of 6 bases from V and 5 bases from J, the junction contained 5 bases not matched to a gene. In DNA form, the CDR3 reads TGTGCCATCAGACAGGGGGGAGGAACTGAAGCTTTCTTT. Protein product: CAIRQGGGTEAFF.

This sequence joins TRBV4-3 and TRBJ1-6, with 12 bases identical to TRBD1. This CDR3 contains 19 residues. Germline V gives CDR1 LGHNA, CDR2 YSLEER. The junction had 9 bases not matched to a gene; V was cut back by 0 bases and J by 6 bases. CDR3 sequence: CASSQERAGQGASNSPLHF. For the CDR3, the DNA is TGCGCCAGCAGCCAAGAACGTGCGGGACAGGGGGCTTCTAATTCACCCCTCCACTTT.

To note about this clonotype: This sequence may be a read error, since a much larger clone differs from it by one base. The V and J genes are TRBV2 and TRBJ1-1; D possibly corresponds to TRBD1 (6 bases). Trimming removed 11 bases at V and 4 bases at J, with 20 bases between. The germline gives CDR1 SNHLY, CDR2 FYNNEI. This CDR3 has 14 residues. The CDR3 spells CAGGAGSYGTEAFF. The CDR3 region has the DNA TGTGCCGGGGGGGCAGGGTCCTACGGCACTGAAGCTTTCTTT. Supplemented by reference TRBV2 and TRBJ1-1, the full variable domain reads EPEVTQTPSHQVTQMGQEVILRCVPISNHLYFYWYRQILGQKVEFLVSFYNNEISEKSEIFDDQFSVERPDGSNFTLKIRSTKLEDSAMYFCAGGAGSYGTEAFFGQGTRLTVV.

Ten or more counts support this clonotype. This sequence joins TRBV20-1 and TRBJ2-7; D unclear. Germline CDR1 is DFQATT and CDR2 is SNEGSKA (reference sequence). V was trimmed by 3 bases and J by 0 bases, leaving 12 bases between them. This CDR3 is 14 amino acids long. CDR3: CSASLSLSSYEQYF. CDR3 DNA: TGCAGTGCTAGTCTGTCCCTAAGCTCCTACGAGCAGTACTTC.

This clonotype occurred a few times. One base away lies a much larger clone, so this may be a sequencing read error. The chain carries TRBV4-1 and TRBJ2-5; 14 positions match TRBD2. The length of the CDR3 is 16 residues. Germline CDR1 reads MGHRA; CDR2 reads YSYEKL. V shed 4 bases and J 5 bases; nucleotides not matched to a gene: 6. The CDR3 DNA reads as TGCGCCAGCAGCCCAGGGACTAGCGGGGGTTGCGAGACCCAGTACTTC. Its protein is CASSPGTSGGCETQYF.

As to this clonotype: This may be a read error, as it is one base from a much larger clone. V gene TRBV9 combines with J gene TRBJ2-1, with 8 nucleotides matching TRBD2. The end of the DNA fits TRBJ2-7 better, so the J call may be wrong. The V gene's germline CDR1 is SGDLS and CDR2 YYNGEE. The CDR3 is 16 amino acids. The CDR3 loop reads CASSPSGGRSYNEQYF. The CDR3 nucleotides read TGTGCCAGCAGCCCCTCGGGGGGGAGATCCTACAATGAGCAGTACTTC.

This clonotype was seen a few times. With a much larger clone just one base away, this may be a read error. The J gene is TRBJ2-4, the V gene TRBV7-2; no definite D call. The end of the DNA is better explained by TRBJ2-5, so the J call may be wrong. Germline V gene lookup returns CDR1 SGHTA and CDR2 FQGNSA. The CDR3 is 13 amino acids. CDR3 in amino acids: CAATNPPKETQYF. The CDR3 DNA sequence: TGTGCCGCCACTAACCCACCAAAGGAGACCCAGTACTTC.

This clonotype showed up many times. DNA of the CDR3: TGTGCCATCGCCCCGGGACAGGGGACCTACGAGCAGTACTTC. It is translated as CAIAPGQGTYEQYF. The chain joins TRBV10-3 to TRBJ2-7; TRBD1 agrees at 10 bases. V trimming: 8 bases; J trimming: 2 bases; junction bases outside the gene matches: 6. Germline CDR1 is ENHRY and CDR2 is SYGVKD. The CDR3 runs 14 residues.

In this sample, this clonotype turned up many times. The CDR3 protein is CASSVKANYGYTF. The CDR3 nucleotides read TGTGCCAGCAGTGTAAAGGCAAACTATGGCTACACCTTC. V gene TRBV25-1 combines with J gene TRBJ1-2, with D unresolved. The ends were cut back, 4 bases at V and 2 bases at J, with 8 bases in the middle. Germline CDR1 and CDR2: MGHDK and SYGVNS. This CDR3 is built from 13 residues.

This clonotype came up many times. The chain carries TRBV12-3 or TRBV12-4 and TRBJ2-3, with D unresolved. The CDR3 is 13 amino acids. V lost 6 bases, J lost 2 bases, and 9 bases lay in between. CDR3 in amino acids: CASRRGFTDTQYF. CDR3 sequence (DNA): TGTGCCAGCAGGAGAGGATTCACAGATACGCAGTATTTT.

The gene calls are TRBV7-2 and TRBJ2-5; 11 bases align to TRBD1. J lost 4 bases, V lost 3 bases, and 10 bases had no gene match. Germline CDR1 and CDR2: SGHTA and FQGNSA. The CDR3 covers 17 residues. CDR3 bases: TGTGCCAGCAGCTTGGGTTTAGGACAGGGGGCCGGAGAGACCCAGTACTTC. Translating gives CASSLGLGQGAGETQYF.

This clonotype was picked up many times. The rearrangement joins TRBV3-1 to TRBJ2-5; TRBD1 agrees at 7 bases. The V and J ends lost 1 base and 0 bases, in that order; junction bases with no gene match: 11. This CDR3 comprises 18 residues. Germline CDR1 reads LGHDT; CDR2 reads YNNKEL (reference sequence). The CDR3 spells CASSQGSGTEKYQETQYF. The DNA for the CDR3 is TGTGCCAGCAGCCAAGGCTCCGGGACAGAAAAGTACCAAGAGACCCAGTACTTC.